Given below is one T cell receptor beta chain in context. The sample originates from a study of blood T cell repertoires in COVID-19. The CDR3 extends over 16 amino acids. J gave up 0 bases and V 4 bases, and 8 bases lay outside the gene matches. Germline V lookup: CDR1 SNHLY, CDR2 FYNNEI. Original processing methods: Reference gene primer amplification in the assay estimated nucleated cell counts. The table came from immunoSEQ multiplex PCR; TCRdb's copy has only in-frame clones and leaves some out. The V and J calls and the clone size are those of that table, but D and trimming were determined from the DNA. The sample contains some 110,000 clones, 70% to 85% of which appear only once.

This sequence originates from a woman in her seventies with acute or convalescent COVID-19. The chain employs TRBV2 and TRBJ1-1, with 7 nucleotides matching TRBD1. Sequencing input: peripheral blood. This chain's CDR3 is CASSVPRDSVNTEAFF. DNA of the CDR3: TGTGCCAGCAGTGTCCCCAGGGACAGCGTGAACACTGAAGCTTTCTTT. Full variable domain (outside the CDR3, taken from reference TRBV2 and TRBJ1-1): EPEVTQTPSHQVTQMGQEVILRCVPISNHLYFYWYRQILGQKVEFLVSFYNNEISEKSEIFDDQFSVERPDGSNFTLKIRSTKLEDSAMYFCASSVPRDSVNTEAFFGQGTRLTVV.